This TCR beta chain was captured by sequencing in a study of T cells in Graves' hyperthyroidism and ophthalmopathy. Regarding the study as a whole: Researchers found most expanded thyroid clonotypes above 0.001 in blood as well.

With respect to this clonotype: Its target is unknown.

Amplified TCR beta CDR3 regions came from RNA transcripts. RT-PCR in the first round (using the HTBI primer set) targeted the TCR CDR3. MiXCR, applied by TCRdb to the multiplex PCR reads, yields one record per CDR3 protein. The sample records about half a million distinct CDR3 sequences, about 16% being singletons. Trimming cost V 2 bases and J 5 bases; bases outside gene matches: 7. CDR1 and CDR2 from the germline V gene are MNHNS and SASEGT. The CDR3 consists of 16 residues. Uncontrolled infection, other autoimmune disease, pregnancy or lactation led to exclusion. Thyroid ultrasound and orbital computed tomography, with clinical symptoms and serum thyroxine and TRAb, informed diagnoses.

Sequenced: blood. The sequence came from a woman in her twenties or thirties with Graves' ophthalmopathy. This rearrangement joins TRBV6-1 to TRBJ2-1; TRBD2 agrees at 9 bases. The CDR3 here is CASSEFGGRAHNEQFF. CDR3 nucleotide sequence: TGTGCCAGCAGTGAATTCGGCGGGAGGGCCCACAATGAGCAGTTCTTC.